This entry lists 19 T cell receptor beta chains sequenced from one sample in a study of T cells in localized non-small cell lung cancer. Produced via immunoSEQ multiplex PCR; TCRdb's table is partial and in-frame only. The top ten clones hold about 9.4% of a sample with more than 1,500 clones, 20% to 30% of them seen once. The input for sequencing was normal lung tissue next to the tumor, taken before any cancer treatment. These TCRs come from a female donor aged 60 or older with stage I lung adenocarcinoma.

Only a few counts were recorded for this clone. V usage is TRBV9 and J usage is TRBJ2-7, with TRBD1 matching over 10 bases. CDR1 is SGDLS and CDR2 is YYNGEE in the germline V gene. The trim removed 7 bases at V and 6 bases at J, leaving 4 bases unmatched. This CDR3 region has 12 residues. The CDR3 region has the DNA TGTGCCAGCGGGACAGGGGTGCCCGAGCAGTACTTC. Translating gives CASGTGVPEQYF.

This chain joins TRBV5-1 and TRBJ2-2; D might be TRBD1 (5 bases). The CDR3 is made up of 14 amino acids. The V end was cut by 0 bases, the J end by 4 bases, with 7 bases between. Germline V gene data show CDR1 as SGHRS and CDR2 as YFSETQ. For the CDR3, the DNA is TGCGCCAGCAGCTTGGCAGGGCCCACCGGGGAGCTGTTTTTT. Protein sequence: CASSLAGPTGELFF.

This chain connects TRBV5-1 to TRBJ2-3; TRBD2 agrees at 11 bases. After removal of 5 bases from V and 0 bases from J, the junction contained 5 bases not matched to a gene. Germline-derived CDR1 and CDR2 are SGHRS and YFSETQ. The CDR3 length is 16 residues. Here the CDR3 reads CASRQGTSGSTDTQYF. The CDR3 DNA sequence: TGCGCCAGCAGGCAGGGGACTAGCGGAAGCACAGATACGCAGTATTTT.

This clone was recorded a few times. The gene calls are TRBV15 and TRBJ2-3, with TRBD2 as a possible D gene (6 bases). Trimming stripped 6 bases from V and 10 bases from J, with 20 bases between. The CDR3 totals 14 residues. Germline V lookup: CDR1 LNHNV, CDR2 YYDKDF (reference sequence). The CDR3 reads CATRTSQGPGAQYF. CDR3 DNA sequence: TGTGCCACCAGGACGTCGCAGGGACCGGGGGCGCAGTATTTT.

The chain combines TRBV6-8 with TRBJ2-5; no firm D call. The CDR3 totals 12 residues. Germline lookup yields CDR1 MNHGY and CDR2 SAAAGT. V lost 0 bases to trimming and J lost 5 bases, with 4 bases between them. For the CDR3, the DNA is TGTGCCAGCAGTTACTCGTGGGAGACCCAGTACTTC. Encoded protein: CASSYSWETQYF.

This rearrangement joins TRBV15 to TRBJ2-1; 10 nucleotides agree with TRBD1. After removal of 0 bases from V and 10 bases from J, the junction contained 6 bases not matched to a gene. The CDR3 is 15 amino acids. Per the germline V gene, CDR1 is LNHNV and CDR2 is YYDKDF (reference sequence). The CDR3 DNA is TGTGCCACCAGCAGAGATCGACAGGGGGCAGGGGAGCAGTTCTTC. Its translation: CATSRDRQGAGEQFF.

This clone came up a few times. The CDR3 loop reads CSVGDSGANVLTF. Written as DNA, the CDR3 is TGCAGCGTTGGTGACTCTGGGGCCAACGTCCTGACTTTC. The chain couples TRBV29-1 to TRBJ2-6; D is ambiguous. The germline V and J ends were trimmed by 4 bases and 0 bases, with 4 bases remaining between them. Germline V gene lookup returns CDR1 SQVTM and CDR2 ANQGSEA. CDR3 length: 13 amino acids.

J is TRBJ1-3 and V is TRBV29-1, with TRBD1 matching over 9 bases. Germline V gene data show CDR1 as SQVTM and CDR2 as ANQGSEA. The CDR3 runs to 15 residues. Losses at the gene ends were 6 bases for V and 0 bases for J; bases not matched to a gene: 6. The CDR3 here is CSVTGTGSSGNTIYF. The DNA for the CDR3 is TGCAGCGTGACCGGGACAGGGAGCTCTGGAAACACCATATATTTT.

The V gene is TRBV25-1, the J gene TRBJ1-1; no reliable D call. V lost 4 bases to trimming and J lost 1 base, with 13 bases between them. Germline V gives CDR1 MGHDK, CDR2 SYGVNS. CDR3 length equals 15 residues. DNA of the CDR3: TGTGCCAGCAGTGGACGTGGAGGCAGGAACACTGAAGCTTTCTTT. Its translation is CASSGRGGRNTEAFF. Based on the CDR3 plus reference TRBV25-1 and TRBJ1-1, the full variable domain is EADIYQTPRYLVIGTGKKITLECSQTMGHDKMYWYQQDPGMELHLIHYSYGVNSTEKGDLSSESTVSRIRTEHFPLTLESARPSHTSQYLCASSGRGGRNTEAFFGQGTRLTVV.

This clone has more than one count but fewer than ten. V is TRBV11-3 and J is TRBJ2-7, with 8 nucleotides matching TRBD1. CDR3 length equals 16 residues. Germline CDR1 reads SGHNT; CDR2 reads YENEEA. J lost 3 bases, V lost 5 bases, and 12 bases had no gene match. The CDR3 DNA sequence: TGTGCCAGCAGCCGCTTGGCAGGGGGCGACAACTACGAGCAGTACTTC. Translated, it gives CASSRLAGGDNYEQYF.

This clone has more than one count but fewer than ten. The CDR3 loop reads CASSPPSGRDVYEQFF. In DNA, the CDR3 is TGTGCCAGCAGCCCACCTAGCGGGAGGGACGTTTATGAGCAGTTCTTC. This chain connects TRBV6-8 to TRBJ2-1, with 12 positions matching TRBD2. Unmatched junction bases numbered 11, after V lost 6 bases and J lost 8 bases. The CDR3 is 16 amino acids. In germline, CDR1 is MNHGY, CDR2 SAAAGT.

The V gene is TRBV6-8, the J gene TRBJ2-6; D unresolved. Trimming stripped 0 bases from V and 1 base from J, with 13 bases between. Germline V CDR1 and CDR2: MNHGY, SAAAGT. This CDR3 spans 18 amino acids. In nucleotides, the CDR3 is TGTGCCAGCAGTTACTCAAATCAGGCGAATTCTGGGGCCAACGTCCTGACTTTC. Its translation is CASSYSNQANSGANVLTF.

The table lists this clone with a few counts. The J gene is TRBJ1-2, the V gene TRBV11-3; 7 positions match TRBD1. The CDR3 runs to 14 residues. Losses at the gene ends were 5 bases for V and 2 bases for J; bases not matched to a gene: 5. CDR1 and CDR2 (germline): SGHNT, YENEEA. The CDR3 DNA sequence: TGTGCCAGCAGCGTGAAACAGGGGAACTATGGCTACACCTTC. Residues: CASSVKQGNYGYTF.

This clone has more than one count but fewer than ten. The rearrangement uses TRBV11-3 and TRBJ2-6, with 10 bases aligning to TRBD1. Germline assignment: CDR1 SGHNT and CDR2 YENEEA. This CDR3 has 16 residues. The junction had 3 bases not matched to a gene; V was cut back by 5 bases and J by 2 bases. The CDR3 DNA sequence: TGTGCCAGCAGCATGGACAGGGGGGCTGGGGCCAACGTCCTGACTTTC. Translating gives CASSMDRGAGANVLTF.

This clone was recorded a few times. The V gene is TRBV28, the J gene TRBJ2-3; the match to TRBD1 covers 8 bases. The V segment lost 4 bases and the J segment 1 base; nucleotides outside the gene matches: 4. Germline lookup yields CDR1 MDHEN and CDR2 SYDVKM. There are 15 residues in the CDR3. The CDR3 sequence: CASSSQGAGTDTQYF. The CDR3, as DNA: TGTGCCAGCAGTTCCCAGGGGGCCGGCACAGATACGCAGTATTTT.

The chain employs TRBV9 and TRBJ1-3; D is ambiguous. Germline CDR1 SGDLS, CDR2 YYNGEE. The V end lost 3 bases, the J end lost 0 bases, and 1 base lay between the germline ends. CDR3 length: 12 residues. In DNA, the CDR3 is TGTGCCAGCAGCGCCTCTGGAAACACCATATATTTT. This sequence encodes CASSASGNTIYF.

The table lists this clone with a few counts. The chain combines TRBV6-8 with TRBJ2-7; no clear D. Germline V gives CDR1 MNHGY, CDR2 SAAAGT. CDR3 size: 13 residues. V shed 3 bases and J shed 3 bases, with 9 bases lying between them. CDR3 amino acids: CASSYRESYEQYF. CDR3 nucleotides: TGTGCCAGCAGTTATAGGGAAAGCTACGAGCAGTACTTC.

This clone has just a few counts. The chain recombines TRBV10-2 with TRBJ2-5; 8 nucleotides line up with TRBD2. The trim removed 7 bases at V and 1 base at J, leaving 8 bases unmatched. The CDR3 sequence is 15 residues long. Germline loops: CDR1 WSHSY, CDR2 SAAADI. The CDR3: CASKDDSGVQETQYF. Written as DNA, the CDR3 is TGCGCCAGCAAGGACGATAGCGGGGTCCAAGAGACCCAGTACTTC.

Judged by abundance, this clone is medium-sized (0.01 to 0.1%). V is TRBV6-8 and J is TRBJ2-1, with D tentatively TRBD1 (5 bases). V dropped 6 bases and J dropped 4 bases, with 10 bases sitting between them. Looked up from germline, CDR1 is MNHGY and CDR2 is SAAAGT. This CDR3 has 13 residues. CDR3 in amino acids: CASSPTEYNEQFF. The DNA of the CDR3 is TGTGCCAGCAGCCCGACAGAATACAATGAGCAGTTCTTC.